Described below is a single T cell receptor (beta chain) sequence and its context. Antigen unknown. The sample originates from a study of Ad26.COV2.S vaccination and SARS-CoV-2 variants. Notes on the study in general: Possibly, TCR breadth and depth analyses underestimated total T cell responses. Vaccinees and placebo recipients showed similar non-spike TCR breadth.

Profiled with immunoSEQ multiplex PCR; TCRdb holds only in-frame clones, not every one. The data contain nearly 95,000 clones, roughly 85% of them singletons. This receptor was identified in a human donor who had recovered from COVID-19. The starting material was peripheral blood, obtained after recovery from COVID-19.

CDR3 in amino acids: CASSLVGTGASYEQYF. CDR3 coding DNA: TGTGCCAGCAGCTTAGTTGGGACAGGGGCGTCTTACGAGCAGTACTTC. J is TRBJ2-7 and V is TRBV11-3; TRBD1 aligns across 10 bases. V gave up 1 base and J gave up 4 bases; unmatched junction bases: 7. The CDR3 length is 16 residues. Germline CDR1 SGHNT, CDR2 YENEEA.